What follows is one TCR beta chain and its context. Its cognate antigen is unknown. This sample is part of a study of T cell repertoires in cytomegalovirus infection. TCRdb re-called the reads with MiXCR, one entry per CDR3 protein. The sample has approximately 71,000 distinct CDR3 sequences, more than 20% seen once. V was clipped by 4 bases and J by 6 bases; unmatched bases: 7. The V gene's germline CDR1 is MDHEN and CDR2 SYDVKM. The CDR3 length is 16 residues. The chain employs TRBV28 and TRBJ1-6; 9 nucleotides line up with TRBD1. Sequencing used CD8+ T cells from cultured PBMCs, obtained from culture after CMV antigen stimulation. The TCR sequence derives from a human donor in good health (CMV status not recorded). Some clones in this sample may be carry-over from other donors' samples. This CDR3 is CASSYPSGQGNSPLHF. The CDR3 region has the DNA TGTGCCAGCAGTTACCCTTCGGGACAGGGTAATTCACCCCTCCACTTT.